The text below deals with one T cell receptor beta chain. These data belong to a study of shared T cell receptors in the human thymus. The CDR3 length is 13 residues. The germline CDR1 and CDR2 sequences are SGHAT and FQNNGV. The junction had 5 bases not matched to a gene; V was cut back by 5 bases and J by 5 bases. The method was immunoSEQ multiplex PCR; TCRdb's version includes in-frame clones alone and lacks a portion of them. Of around 730,000 clones listed, approximately 85% are singletons. The data were also submitted as part of a second study, on human thymus T cells. From that second work: Thymic as well as blood repertoires seemed to favor certain V and J genes unevenly.

Sequencing was carried out using thymocytes. The receptor was derived from a girl under three years old with a congenital heart defect. V usage is TRBV11-2 and J usage is TRBJ2-5; 7 nucleotides line up with TRBD1. The CDR3: CASSPQGWETQYF. The CDR3 DNA follows: TGTGCCAGCAGCCCACAGGGGTGGGAGACCCAGTACTTC.